This TCR beta chain was captured by sequencing in a study of T-cell memory formation after mild COVID-19. V gave up 4 bases and J gave up 2 bases; unmatched junction bases: 6. Germline loops: CDR1 SGHRS, CDR2 YFSETQ. The CDR3 length is 14 residues. Via MiXCR, TCRdb re-called the 5' RACE reads, giving one row per CDR3 protein. The sample includes around 390,000 distinct CDR3 sequences, 15% to 20% of them seen just once. The sequencing sample was made of PBMCs or a T cell subset sorted from them (not recorded which). This receptor was taken from a man between 18 and 29 years old who had mild COVID-19 (a few samples of this study predate the infection). Cell type and time point are not known. The gene calls are TRBV5-1 and TRBJ2-7; 7 bases are a match to TRBD1. The CDR3 DNA sequence: TGCGCCAGCAGCGTGGGGACAGAGACCTACGAGCAGTACTTC. The encoded protein is CASSVGTETYEQYF.